The sequence of this TCR beta chain was determined in a study of blood T cells in healthy people across ages. General study points: Roughly linearly, TCR beta diversity per million T cells fell as age increased.

Germline assignment: CDR1 SGHRS and CDR2 YFSETQ. The CDR3 sequence is 17 residues long. V gave up 4 bases and J gave up 7 bases; unmatched junction bases: 9. A note on this clonotype: Its antigen is undetermined.

Then a second PCR, running about 6 to 12 cycles, was carried out with a sample-barcoded 5' primer and a J-beta primer mix. TCRdb itself ran the 5' RACE reads through MiXCR, one entry per CDR3 protein. The sample shows 600,000 or so distinct CDR3 sequences, around half of them seen only once. The source is a man at least 80 years old in good health. Input material: blood. V gene TRBV5-1 combines with J gene TRBJ2-1; 15 bases are a match to TRBD2. In DNA form, the CDR3 reads TGCGCCAGCAGCATCGGGACTAGCGGGGGGACTTCGAATGAGCAGTTCTTC. Amino acid sequence: CASSIGTSGGTSNEQFF.